This T cell receptor beta chain is from a study of blood T cell repertoires in COVID-19. The overall study: The samples span acute and convalescent COVID-19 from the United States, Italy and Spain. PBMCs, B-cell-depleted T cells, or T cells provided the cDNA or gDNA that made up the material.

This clone appeared a single time. The CDR3 sequence is 14 residues long. The junction had 4 bases not matched to a gene; V was cut back by 3 bases and J by 4 bases. Germline V gene lookup returns CDR1 MNHNS and CDR2 SASEGT. The authors' processing: Reference gene primers were amplified, and this amplification served to estimate nucleated cell counts. This table comes from immunoSEQ multiplex PCR, and its TCRdb copy is limited to in-frame clones, with some not included. V and J calls and clone size follow that table, whereas D and trimming were derived from the DNA. Here the sample spans hundreds of thousands of clones, approximately 80% being singletons.

The origin of this receptor is a woman of 80 years or more with active or convalescent COVID-19. The source material was peripheral blood. V is TRBV6-1 and J is TRBJ1-2; 8 positions match TRBD1. CDR3 DNA sequence: TGTGCCAGCAGTGAGGGGACAGGCGGCTATGGCTACACCTTC. This encodes CASSEGTGGYGYTF.